The rows below give T cell receptor beta chains drawn from one sample of a study of PD-L1 blockade in urothelial cancer. Measured with immunoSEQ multiplex PCR; TCRdb has only the in-frame clones, and not every one. The data contain roughly 24,000 clones, less than 90% of them seen just once; the ten biggest clones take up 25% to 40%. Sequences were derived from PBMCs, sampled around atezolizumab (anti-PD-L1) treatment. Receptors originate from a man between 60 and 70 years old with urothelial cancer. The CDR3 runs from the conserved cysteine through the conserved F or W. D genes are given only for firm matches. Clone size is shown for a subset of rows, as once, few, many or a class of expanded clone.

v_gene	d_gene	len	abundance	j_gene	CDR3nt	CDR3aa
TRBV6-5	-	14	-	TRBJ2-7	TGTGCCAGCAGTTACGGGGGGGCCTCCTACGAGCAGTACTTC	CASSYGGASYEQYF
TRBV2	TRBD2	15	-	TRBJ2-7	TGTGCCAGCAGTCGTTTAGCGGGGTCTTCCTACGAGCAGTACTTC	CASSRLAGSSYEQYF
TRBV18	TRBD1	13	-	TRBJ2-7	TGTGCCAGCTCACCGGACAGGGTCCACGAGCAGTACTTC	CASSPDRVHEQYF
TRBV5-1	-	14	-	TRBJ2-7	TGCGCCAGCAGCTTGGTGAACAGGGACTACGAGCAGTACTTC	CASSLVNRDYEQYF
TRBV14	-	15	-	TRBJ1-1	TGTGCCAGCAGCCAGAAACAGGGAATAAACACTGAAGCTTTCTTT	CASSQKQGINTEAFF
TRBV5-5	-	15	-	TRBJ2-3	TGTGCCAGCAGCTTATCAGGTCCTAGCACAGATACGCAGTATTTT	CASSLSGPSTDTQYF
TRBV2	TRBD1	15	once	TRBJ1-5	TGTGCCAGCAGTCGGACAGGGGTCGGCAATCAGCCCCAGCATTTT	CASSRTGVGNQPQHF
TRBV14	-	13	-	TRBJ1-2	TGTGCCAGCAGCCAAGGCCAGGGCTATGGCTACACCTTC	CASSQGQGYGYTF
TRBV5-5	TRBD1	12	-	TRBJ2-1	TGTGCCAGCAGGGGACAGTACAATGAGCAGTTCTTC	CASRGQYNEQFF
TRBV11-2	-	14	-	TRBJ2-5	TGTGCCAGCAGCTTAATAGCGGCCCAAGAGACCCAGTACTTC	CASSLIAAQETQYF
TRBV5-1	TRBD1	16	-	TRBJ1-2	TGCGCCAGCAGCTTGGGGGAAACCAGGGGGGTGTCCGGCTACACCTTC	CASSLGETRGVSGYTF
TRBV29-1	-	13	-	TRBJ2-7	TGCAGCGTTGTGGACAGTAACTCCTACGAGCAGTACTTC	CSVVDSNSYEQYF
TRBV4-2	TRBD1	15	-	TRBJ1-5	TGTGCCAGCAGCAACGACAGGGGGGAAAATCAGCCCCAGCATTTT	CASSNDRGENQPQHF
TRBV4-1	-	15	-	TRBJ2-7	TGCGCCAGTTCTGAGGGGGACGGCAGCTCCTACGAGCAGTACTTC	CASSEGDGSSYEQYF
TRBV29-1	-	11	-	TRBJ2-5	TGCAGCGTTGAAATCCGGGATACCCAGTACTTC	CSVEIRDTQYF